This T cell receptor (beta chain) was observed in a study of beta chain features in type 1 diabetes. Study-wide results and caveats: There was a moderate but significant shortening of TCRB CDR3s in all four CD4+ subsets of Type 1 diabetes patients.

This clone was seen only a few times. As yet, its antigen is unknown. As every portion of the isolated RNA was reverse transcribed, the sequencing read expressed TCRB transcripts. TCRdb's copy holds only in-frame clones and misses some; the assay was immunoSEQ multiplex PCR. The sample contains over 150,000 clones, roughly 8% of which appear only once. CDR3 length equals 16 residues. Germline V gene lookup returns CDR1 SGHDT and CDR2 YYEEEE. V gave up 3 bases and J gave up 0 bases, with 10 bases separating them. The clonotype originates from a man aged 18 to 30 with type 1 diabetes. Source material: central memory CD4+ T cells from blood. The chain links TRBV5-6 to TRBJ2-6; the D gene is possibly TRBD2 (5 bases). CDR3 coding DNA: TGTGCCAGCAGCTCCGGACTGAACTCTGGGGCCAACGTCCTGACTTTC. Protein: CASSSGLNSGANVLTF.